This T cell receptor beta chain was captured by sequencing in a study of blood T cells in healthy people across ages. This CDR3 contains 14 residues. CDR1 is MNHEY, CDR2 SMNVEV, per germline (reference sequence). Regarding this clonotype: Its specificity is not known.

Findings and caveats of the study: Significant beta diversity loss was already apparent by age roughly 43, declining roughly linearly.

A sample-barcoded 5' primer and a J-beta primer mix were used in a second PCR of about 7 to 12 cycles. Each CDR3 protein gets one entry after TCRdb re-called the 5' RACE reads with MiXCR. The table has more than 800,000 distinct CDR3 sequences, more than 25% seen once. The genes are TRBV27 and TRBJ2-1; 7 positions agree with TRBD2. TRBJ2-7 matches the DNA end more closely, so the J call is doubtful. The clonotype comes from a woman of 80 years or more in good health. The sequencing input was blood. CDR3 amino acids: CASSKRGDHNEQYF. CDR3 sequence (DNA): TGTGCCAGCAGCAAGCGGGGTGATCACAATGAGCAGTACTTC.